These T cell receptor beta chains were read from a single sample in a study of shared clonotypes between healthy human individuals. Only in-frame clones appear in the TCRdb table, and some are missing; sequencing was by immunoSEQ multiplex PCR. The sample yields nearly 2 million clones, less than 95% seen once. Input material: naive CD8+ T cells sorted from blood. The receptor source for this set is a man aged 18 to 29 in good health. The CDR3 runs from the conserved cysteine through the conserved F or W. Each record gives: V gene, clone size, J gene, CDR3 protein. Expanded clones are given a class, and other clones once, few, many or no size at all.

>TRBV19|.|TRBJ1-2
CASSITGEDYGYTF
>TRBV28|.|TRBJ2-7
CASSLVGTDYEQYF
>TRBV7-9|.|TRBJ2-7
CASSTPPAGGPYEQYF
>TRBV11-2|once|TRBJ2-3
CASSLDGPGYVTDTQYF
>TRBV29-1|.|TRBJ2-3
CSVEGLAGTTDTQYF
>TRBV5-8|.|TRBJ2-7
CASSFFADALGSYEQYF
>TRBV27|.|TRBJ2-2
CACEGHTGELFF
>TRBV29-1|.|TRBJ1-1
CSVESRQTFTEAFF
>TRBV5-4|.|TRBJ1-1
CASSLDGLLGGNTEAFF
>TRBV15|.|TRBJ2-5
CATSSTRDALGETQYF
>TRBV27|.|TRBJ1-2
CASSTGGGYGYTF
>TRBV7-6|.|TRBJ1-2
CASSLSRVGGQPYGYTF
>TRBV6-5|.|TRBJ2-7
CASRTTGGGDEQYF
>TRBV27|.|TRBJ2-1
CASTAGLLLGDEQFF
>TRBV28|.|TRBJ2-1
CASSSPLLTSGGIYNEQFF
>TRBV30|.|TRBJ2-7
CAWSPLAGVYEQYF
>TRBV27|.|TRBJ2-5
CASSARLAGSIETQYF
>TRBV4-1|.|TRBJ2-3
CASSQEYWPRTDTQYF
>TRBV7-7|.|TRBJ2-3
CASSLGTGYTDTQYF
>TRBV28|.|TRBJ2-4
CASSFPGTGQAKNIQYF
>TRBV5-6|.|TRBJ2-4
CASSLGAGLQYF
>TRBV11-3|.|TRBJ2-7
CASSSGTVSEQYF
>TRBV4-1|.|TRBJ2-3
CASSQEVGGTTDTQYF
>TRBV5-4|.|TRBJ2-5
CASSPTGGAGETQYF
>TRBV19|once|TRBJ1-1
CASSIRDGGPNTEAFF
>TRBV18|.|TRBJ2-3
CASSPNEGETPSTDTQYF
>TRBV6-5|.|TRBJ2-3
CASSYEAGGDTQYF
>TRBV4-3|.|TRBJ2-2
CASSQVLPPGGRAPNTGELFF
>TRBV29-1|few|TRBJ1-2
CSVVDVGYTF
>TRBV2|.|TRBJ2-7
CASSGGLAGGPWEQYF